This TCR beta chain was found in a study of blood T cell repertoires in COVID-19 (dated by TCRdb to 2020 to 2021). Turning to the overall study: Collaborator samples came from the United States, Italy and Spain and covered acute and convalescent phases of COVID-19. Where available, HLA class I and class II types were taken from metadata supplied by the sample provider and were not determined by assay-based typing. Deeply sampled blood TCRbeta repertoires from subjects exposed to, actively infected with, or recovered from COVID-19 were included in the dataset. The prospective study material was composed of cDNA or gDNA derived from T cells, B-cell-depleted T cells, or PBMCs. A freely available public database, intended as a resource for researchers studying the immune response to SARS-CoV-2, is where the repertoires were released. Samples were obtained from the ongoing ImmuneRACE study (first 160 participants) and from about 1,300 subjects provided by 6 global collaborators. Nearly every sample came with metadata listing a de-identified subject ID, COVID-19 status, age in years and sex. Results the study describes overall, beyond this receptor: The amount of clinical and demographic metadata varied by source and participant and was provided uncurated.

The immunoSEQ Assay, a bias-controlled multiplex PCR, was used to amplify TCRbeta CDR3 regions from genomic DNA. On the authors' methods: Nucleated cell counts per sample were estimated from amplification of reference gene primers within the assay. To quantify the absolute abundance of each unique TCRbeta CDR3 rearrangement, sequence reads were collapsed and filtered. For each sample, productive Simpson clonality was calculated as the square root of Simpson's diversity index across productive rearrangements. Entries here come from immuneACCESS through TCRdb and include only in-frame sequences with V and J called. Some clones fail to appear in such tables; in the studies checked, an unresolved V gene covers under half of the shortfall, and the cause of the remainder is unknown. V and J calls and clone size are copied from that table; D and trimming were computed from the DNA. This sample is represented by under 200,000 clones; 82% of them were singletons. The ten largest make up 4% to 6.5% of the sample.

Including cysteine and phenylalanine, the CDR3 has 14 amino acids. The only DNA kept is the CDR3, 42 bases in frame from the first base. V loses 5 bases, J loses 2 bases, and the germline ends lie 13 bases apart. Via the germline V gene (reference sequence), CDR1 is SEHNR and CDR2 FQNEAQ. Remarks on this clone: Its antigen remains undetermined. The record has no base qualities; no much larger clone is one base away.

Participants in the prospective study were enrolled through a virtual design, were aged about 18 to 100 years, and lived in some 24 United States geographic areas. In the prospective study, cohorts were assigned on the basis of participant-reported clinical history obtained from a screening survey and a study questionnaire. Mobile phlebotomists in the prospective study collected whole blood, serum and a nasopharyngeal or oropharyngeal swab from every participant. Over a 2-month period, participants in the prospective study had the option of providing additional blood draws and questionnaires. Before DNA extraction, prospective study blood samples were shipped either frozen or at room temperature.

The TCR comes from a woman aged 60 to 75 with acute COVID-19. Sequenced input: PBMCs or T cells enriched from blood (not recorded which). This chain is built from TRBV7-9 and TRBJ2-7; a confident D gene designation cannot be given. The DNA is as follows: TGTGCCAGCAGCCCACCTACGATAACCTACGAGCAGTACTTC. Translation gives CASSPPTITYEQYF.